The source of this T cell receptor beta chain is a study of blood T cells in healthy people across ages. General observations from the study: Estimates based on one million T cells were treated as lower bounds. Bulk PBMC profiling left naive and antigen-experienced comparisons inconclusive.

No fewer than 6 million PBMCs went into each sample. As regards this clonotype: What it binds is not known.

It was with a sample-barcoded 5' primer and a J-beta primer mix that a second PCR of about 7 to 12 cycles was run. In TCRdb, the 5' RACE reads were re-called with MiXCR into one record per CDR3 protein. The sample has about 780,000 distinct CDR3 sequences, around half seen once. The CDR3 has 11 amino acids. V dropped 4 bases and J dropped 15 bases, with 13 bases sitting between them. The sequencing sample was made of blood. This chain connects TRBV12-3 or TRBV12-4 to TRBJ2-1, with a weak D call TRBD1 (6 bases). The source is a man older than 75 in good health. Here the CDR3 DNA reads TGTGCCAGCAGTTACACAGGGAATTGGTTCTTC. It codes for CASSYTGNWFF.